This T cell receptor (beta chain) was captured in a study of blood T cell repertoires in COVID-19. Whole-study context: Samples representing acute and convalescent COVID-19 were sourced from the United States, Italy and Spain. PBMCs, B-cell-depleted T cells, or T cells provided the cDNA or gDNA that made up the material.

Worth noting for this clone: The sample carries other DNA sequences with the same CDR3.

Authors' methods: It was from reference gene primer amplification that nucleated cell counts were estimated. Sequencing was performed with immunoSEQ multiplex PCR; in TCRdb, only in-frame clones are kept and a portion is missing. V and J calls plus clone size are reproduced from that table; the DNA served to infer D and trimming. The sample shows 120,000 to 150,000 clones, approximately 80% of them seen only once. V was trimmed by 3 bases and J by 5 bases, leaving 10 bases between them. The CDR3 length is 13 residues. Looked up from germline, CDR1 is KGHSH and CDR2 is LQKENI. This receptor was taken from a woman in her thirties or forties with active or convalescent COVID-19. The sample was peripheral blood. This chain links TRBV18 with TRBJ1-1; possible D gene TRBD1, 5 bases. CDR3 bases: TGTGCCAGCTCACCGGGCCAGGGTACTGAAGCTTTCTTT. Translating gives CASSPGQGTEAFF. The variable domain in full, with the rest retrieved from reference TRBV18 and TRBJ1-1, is NAGVMQNPRHLVRRRGQEARLRCSPMKGHSHVYWYRQLPEEGLKFMVYLQKENIIDESGMPKERFSAEFPKEGPSILRIQQVVRGDSAAYFCASSPGQGTEAFFGQGTRLTVV.